One sample yielded the 17 T cell receptor beta chains listed below, sequenced in a study of beta chain features in type 1 diabetes. The study reverse transcribed the entire isolated RNA, so it sequenced expressed TCRB transcripts. Profiled with immunoSEQ multiplex PCR; TCRdb holds only in-frame clones, not every one. The sample holds 150,000 to 190,000 clones, 7.5% to 10% seen once. Input material: central memory CD4+ T cells from blood. The receptors stem from a man aged 18 to 30 in good health.

The chain recombines TRBV5-4 with TRBJ2-7; TRBD1 agrees at 8 bases. The CDR3 sequence is 16 residues long. J lost 1 base, V lost 0 bases, and 6 bases had no gene match. Germline loops: CDR1 SGHNT, CDR2 YYREEE (reference sequence). Here the CDR3 DNA reads TGTGCCAGCAGCTTGGAGGTGACAGGGGTTTCCTACGAGCAGTACTTC. Its protein is CASSLEVTGVSYEQYF.

The genes are TRBV5-6 and TRBJ1-2, with 7 nucleotides matching TRBD1. Germline V gene sequence: CDR1 SGHDT, CDR2 YYEEEE. The CDR3 has 14 residues. The trim removed 0 bases at V and 2 bases at J, leaving 1 base unmatched. Here the CDR3 reads CASSLGDRNYGYTF. The CDR3 DNA reads TGTGCCAGCAGCTTGGGGGACAGAAACTATGGCTACACCTTC.

The chain joins TRBV7-2 to TRBJ2-2; 7 bases fit TRBD2. The CDR3 runs to 19 residues. V lost 5 bases and J lost 4; bases outside the gene matches: 19. CDR1 and CDR2 from the germline V gene are SGHTA and FQGNSA. In DNA form, the CDR3 reads TGTGCCAGCAGCCATAGTAGGAGTTTGGGGGGGTCGGTCACCGGGGAGCTGTTTTTT. Its translation: CASSHSRSLGGSVTGELFF. Full variable domain (rest looked up from reference TRBV7-2 and TRBJ2-2): GAGVSQSPSNKVTEKGKDVELRCDPISGHTALYWYRQSLGQGLEFLIYFQGNSAPDKSGLPSDRFSAERTGGSVSTLTIQRTQQEDSAVYLCASSHSRSLGGSVTGELFFGEGSRLTVL.

Written as DNA, the CDR3 is TGTGCCAGCAGCTTAGTAACAGGGAAGGATCAGCCCCAGCATTTT. This gives the protein CASSLVTGKDQPQHF. The J gene is TRBJ1-5, the V gene TRBV7-2; D might be TRBD1 (6 bases). V lost 1 base and J lost 5, with 12 bases in between. The CDR3 has 15 amino acids. Germline loops: CDR1 SGHTA, CDR2 FQGNSA.

This clone appeared a few times. The rearrangement uses TRBV4-2 and TRBJ2-7; 8 bases agree with TRBD1. Germline V gives CDR1 LGHNA, CDR2 YNFKEQ. With 4 bases clipped from V and 4 bases from J, the junction kept 15 bases outside the gene matches. CDR3 length: 17 residues. This chain's CDR3 is CASSLRPGQGLEYEQYF. The CDR3 bases are TGTGCCAGCAGCCTTAGACCAGGACAGGGTTTGGAGTACGAGCAGTACTTC.

The gene calls are TRBV20-1 and TRBJ1-1; 7 positions match TRBD1. After removal of 7 bases from V and 1 base from J, the junction contained 0 bases not matched to a gene. The CDR3 is made up of 11 amino acids. From germline, CDR1 is DFQATT and CDR2 SNEGSKA (reference sequence). The CDR3 loop is CSGTGNTEAFF. CDR3 DNA sequence: TGCAGTGGGACAGGGAACACTGAAGCTTTCTTT.

The CDR3 region has the DNA TGCGCCAGCAGCTTGGAACAGGAGACCCAGTACTTC. It yields the protein CASSLEQETQYF. The rearrangement links TRBV5-1 to TRBJ2-5; D remains ambiguous. The V gene lost 0 bases and the J gene lost 5 bases, with 5 bases spanning the gap. Germline values: CDR1 SGHRS, CDR2 YFSETQ. The CDR3 is 12 amino acids.

The V and J genes are TRBV4-1 and TRBJ2-1, with 10 bases matching TRBD2. J lost 9 bases, V lost 2 bases, and 13 bases had no gene match. CDR1 is MGHRA, CDR2 YSYEKL, per germline. The CDR3 extends over 17 amino acids. The CDR3 loop is CASSQYLAGGKSGEQFF. DNA for the CDR3: TGCGCCAGCAGCCAATACTTAGCGGGAGGTAAATCGGGTGAGCAGTTCTTC.

A few counts support this clone. The gene calls are TRBV10-3 and TRBJ2-1, with TRBD2 matching 10 bases. V trimming: 0 bases; J trimming: 8 bases; junction bases outside the gene matches: 10. This CDR3 is built from 17 residues. The germline V gene has CDR1 ENHRY and CDR2 SYGVKD. DNA of the CDR3: TGTGCCATCAGTGAGTCGACTAGCGGGCTGTCTCTCGATGAGCAGTTCTTC. Amino acids: CAISESTSGLSLDEQFF.

In its sample, this clone was seen many times. J is TRBJ1-5 and V is TRBV28; 9 positions agree with TRBD1. Germline V CDR1 and CDR2: MDHEN, SYDVKM. With V trimmed by 6 bases and J by 6 bases, 12 bases remained unmatched. The CDR3 extends over 16 amino acids. The CDR3 spells CASREKQGANGQPQHF. The DNA of the CDR3 is TGTGCCAGCAGAGAGAAACAGGGGGCTAACGGTCAGCCCCAGCATTTT.

This chain connects TRBV11-2 to TRBJ2-7; D unresolved. The V gene's germline CDR1 is SGHAT and CDR2 FQNNGV. The V end lost 4 bases, the J end lost 0 bases, and 10 bases lay between the germline ends. The length of the CDR3 is 14 residues. CDR3 protein: CASSSATYSYEQYF. The CDR3 DNA follows: TGTGCCAGCAGCTCCGCGACTTACTCCTACGAGCAGTACTTC. The complete variable domain, with remaining parts taken from reference TRBV11-2 and TRBJ2-7, reads EAGVAQSPRYKIIEKRQSVAFWCNPISGHATLYWYQQILGQGPKLLIQFQNNGVVDDSQLPKDRFSAERLKGVDSTLKIQPAKLEDSAVYLCASSSATYSYEQYFGPGTRLTVT.

The rearrangement joins TRBV7-3 to TRBJ2-3, with a possible D match to TRBD1 (6 bases). The CDR3 spans 13 residues. Per germline, CDR1 SGHTA and CDR2 FQGTGA. Trimming cost V 5 bases and J 3 bases, with 9 bases left between them. CDR3 in DNA: TGTGCCAGCAGCACCACAGGGACAGATACGCAGTATTTT. Translated: CASSTTGTDTQYF.

This clone occurred a few times. The J gene is TRBJ1-2, the V gene TRBV28, with D perhaps TRBD1 (5 bases). The CDR3 is made up of 17 amino acids. V was shortened by 2 bases and J by 0 bases, with 16 bases between the two germline ends. The germline V gene encodes CDR1 MDHEN and CDR2 SYDVKM. DNA for the CDR3: TGTGCCAGCAGTTTACGTTCCCGGACACGATCTAACTATGGCTACACCTTC. It codes for CASSLRSRTRSNYGYTF.

This clone was counted between two and nine times. This chain connects TRBV7-3 to TRBJ2-1; possible D gene TRBD2, 5 bases. Germline V gene sequence: CDR1 SGHTA, CDR2 FQGTGA. CDR3 length equals 12 residues. The germline V and J ends were trimmed by 5 bases and 14 bases, with 16 bases remaining between them. CDR3 in amino acids: CASSPNEGVKFF. The CDR3 region has the DNA TGTGCCAGCAGCCCCAATGAGGGAGTTAAGTTCTTC.

The chain employs TRBV5-6 and TRBJ1-1; D uncertain. The V end was cut by 4 bases, the J end by 2 bases, with 9 bases between. There are 13 residues in the CDR3. The V gene's germline CDR1 is SGHDT and CDR2 YYEEEE. CDR3 sequence reads: CASSKTVNTEAFF. The CDR3 bases are TGTGCCAGCAGCAAAACAGTAAACACTGAAGCTTTCTTT.

The chain carries TRBV27 and TRBJ1-5; D unclear. Per germline, CDR1 MNHEY and CDR2 SMNVEV (reference sequence). The CDR3 has 14 amino acids. Between the trimmed V and J ends, which lost 1 base and 1 base, there was a span of 5 bases. The CDR3 nucleotides read TGTGCCAGCAGTTTATTCGGGAGCAATCAGCCCCAGCATTTT. As protein: CASSLFGSNQPQHF.

The chain links TRBV21-1 to TRBJ2-2; the D call in the table, TRBD2, was not verified against the DNA. TRBV21-1 is labeled a pseudogene. The CDR3 covers 17 residues. This CDR3 reads CASSKARASVSTGELFF. The CDR3 coding sequence is TGTGCCAGCAGCAAAGCGCGGGCATCGGTGAGCACCGGGGAGCTGTTTTTT.